The clone carrying this T cell receptor beta chain was counted between two and nine times. The antigen is not known. Germline-derived CDR1 and CDR2 are SQVTM and ANQGSEA. V trimming: 6 bases; J trimming: 8 bases; junction bases outside the gene matches: 10. The CDR3 has 14 amino acids. The sample belongs to a study of post-analysis software for immune sequencing data. Whole-study findings and limits: There was significantly lower normalized Chao1 diversity in multiple sclerosis patients than in controls. Under the F measure, samples that were prepared in one batch clustered strongly together. There were five TRBV segments more frequent in patients than controls, and TRBV5-6, TRBV5-1 and TRBV20-1 were among them.

Built from TCR beta cDNA, the libraries had unique molecular identifiers in them. One entry per CDR3 protein, called by TCRdb with MiXCR from the PCR reads. Among about 760,000 distinct CDR3 sequences listed, 25% to 30% were seen once. The sequenced sample consisted of blood. The source is a girl aged 5 to 17 with multiple sclerosis. The chain links TRBV29-1 to TRBJ1-4; 9 nucleotides agree with TRBD1. CDR3 coding DNA: TGCAGCGTGGAACCGGGACAGGGACCCGAAAAACTGTTTTTT. Protein: CSVEPGQGPEKLFF.